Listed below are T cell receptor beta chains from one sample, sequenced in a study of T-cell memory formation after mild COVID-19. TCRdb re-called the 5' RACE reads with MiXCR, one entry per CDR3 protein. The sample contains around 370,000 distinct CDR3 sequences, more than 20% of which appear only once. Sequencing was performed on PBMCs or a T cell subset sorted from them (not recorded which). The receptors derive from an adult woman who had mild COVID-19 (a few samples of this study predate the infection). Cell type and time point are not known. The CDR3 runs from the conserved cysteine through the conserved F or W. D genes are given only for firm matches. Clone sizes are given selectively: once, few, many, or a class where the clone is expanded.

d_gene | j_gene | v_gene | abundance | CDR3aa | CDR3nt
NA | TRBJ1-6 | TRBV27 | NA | CASSLLGSYNSPLHF | TGTGCCAGCAGTCTATTGGGCTCCTATAATTCACCCCTCCACTTT
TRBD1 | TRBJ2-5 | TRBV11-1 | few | CASSLNPPDRAETQYF | TGTGCCAGCAGCTTAAACCCTCCGGACAGGGCGGAGACCCAGTACTTC
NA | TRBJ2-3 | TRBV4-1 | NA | CASKFVVTDNTQYF | TGCGCCAGCAAGTTTGTAGTAACCGATAATACGCAGTATTTT
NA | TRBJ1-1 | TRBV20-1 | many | CSAPRGGVSLGTEAFF | TGCAGTGCCCCGCGAGGGGGTGTATCTCTTGGCACTGAAGCTTTCTTT
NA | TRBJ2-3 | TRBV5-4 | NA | CASSLFYTDTQYF | TGTGCCAGCAGCTTGTTCTACACAGATACGCAGTATTTT
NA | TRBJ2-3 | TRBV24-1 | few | CATSDLTRERDTQYF | TGTGCCACCAGTGATTTGACCAGGGAACGAGATACGCAGTATTTT
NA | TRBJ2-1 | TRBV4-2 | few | CASGGGGAVSSYNEQFF | TGTGCCAGCGGCGGGGGCGGGGCGGTTAGCTCCTACAATGAGCAGTTCTTC
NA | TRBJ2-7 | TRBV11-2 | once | CASSLVGTPSYEQYF | TGTGCCAGCAGCTTAGTCGGGACACCTTCCTACGAGCAGTACTTC
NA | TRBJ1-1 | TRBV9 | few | CASSDSRDVEAFF | TGTGCCAGTTCGGACTCTCGAGACGTTGAAGCTTTCTTT
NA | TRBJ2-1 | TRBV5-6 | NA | CASSLLGTSDNEQFF | TGTGCCAGCAGCTTGTTGGGGACCTCTGACAATGAGCAGTTCTTC
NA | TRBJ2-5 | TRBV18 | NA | CASSPAGTRVQETQYF | TGTGCCAGCTCACCGGCGGGGACAAGGGTACAAGAGACCCAGTACTTC
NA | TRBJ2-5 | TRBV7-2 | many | CASSAQGGIYLETQYF | TGTGCCAGCAGCGCCCAGGGCGGGATTTATTTAGAGACCCAGTACTTC
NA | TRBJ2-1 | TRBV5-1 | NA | CASSWEAYNEQFF | TGCGCCAGCAGCTGGGAGGCCTACAATGAGCAGTTCTTC
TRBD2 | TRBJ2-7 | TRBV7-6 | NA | CASSSTSAGYEQYF | TGTGCCAGCAGCAGCACTAGCGCAGGCTACGAGCAGTACTTC
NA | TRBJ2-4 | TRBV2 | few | CASRQSVAKNIQYF | TGTGCCAGCAGACAGAGTGTAGCCAAAAACATTCAGTACTTC
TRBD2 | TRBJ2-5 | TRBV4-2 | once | CASSQGGLAGEPQETQYF | TGTGCCAGCAGCCAAGGGGGACTAGCGGGGGAACCCCAAGAGACCCAGTACTTC
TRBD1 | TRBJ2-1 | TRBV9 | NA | CASSVDEGASSYNEQFF | TGTGCCAGCAGCGTAGATGAGGGGGCTTCCTCCTACAATGAGCAGTTCTTC
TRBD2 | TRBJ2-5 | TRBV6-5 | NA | CASSYSRLAGGQQTQYF | TGTGCCAGCAGTTACTCGAGACTAGCGGGGGGGCAGCAGACCCAGTACTTC
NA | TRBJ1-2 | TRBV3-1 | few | CASSQGNYGYTF | TGTGCCAGCAGCCAAGGCAACTATGGCTACACCTTC
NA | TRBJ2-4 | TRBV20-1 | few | CSARFSGAKNIQYF | TGCAGTGCTAGATTTAGTGGGGCCAAAAACATTCAGTACTTC
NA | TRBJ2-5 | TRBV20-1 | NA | CSARVEAGQYQETQYF | TGCAGTGCTAGAGTCGAAGCGGGCCAGTACCAAGAGACCCAGTACTTC
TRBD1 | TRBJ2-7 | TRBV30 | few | CASGTDRPYEQYF | TGTGCCTCCGGGACGGACAGGCCCTACGAGCAGTACTTC
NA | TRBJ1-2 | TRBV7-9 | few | CASSSGTVGPVF | TGTGCCAGCAGCTCTGGTACAGTTGGCCCAGTCTTC
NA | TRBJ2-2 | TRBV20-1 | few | CSANPRGELFF | TGCAGTGCTAATCCGAGGGGGGAGCTGTTTTTT
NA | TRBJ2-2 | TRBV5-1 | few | CASSLSPRAQNTGELFF | TGCGCCAGCAGCTTGAGCCCTAGGGCGCAGAACACCGGGGAGCTGTTTTTT
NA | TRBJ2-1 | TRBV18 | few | CASSHRQQRVYEQFF | TGTGCCAGCTCGCATCGGCAACAAAGGGTGTATGAGCAGTTCTTC
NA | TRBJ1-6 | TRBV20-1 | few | CSAANYNSPLHF | TGCAGTGCGGCCAACTATAATTCACCCCTCCACTTT
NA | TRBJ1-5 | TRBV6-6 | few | CASSYSMEPRRDQPQHF | TGTGCCAGCAGTTACTCGATGGAGCCCAGGCGGGATCAGCCCCAGCATTTT
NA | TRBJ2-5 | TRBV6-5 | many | CASRGLRSQETQYF | TGTGCCAGCAGAGGACTCAGGAGTCAAGAGACCCAGTACTTC
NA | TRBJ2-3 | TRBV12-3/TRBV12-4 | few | CASSLVVFGGLDTQYF | TGTGCCAGCAGTTTGGTAGTTTTTGGGGGTCTTGATACGCAGTATTTT
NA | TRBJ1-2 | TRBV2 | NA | CASSEGGQIYGYTF | TGTGCCAGCAGTGAAGGGGGGCAGATCTATGGCTACACCTTC
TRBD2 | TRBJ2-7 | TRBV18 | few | CASSLSTGTSGIHEQYF | TGTGCCAGCTCACTATCGACCGGGACTAGCGGGATCCACGAGCAGTACTTC
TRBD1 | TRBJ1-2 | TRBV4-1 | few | CASSRGQKNYGYTF | TGCGCCAGCAGCCGGGGACAGAAGAACTATGGCTACACCTTC
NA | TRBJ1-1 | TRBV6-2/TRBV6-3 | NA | CASSYSFPDWSTEAFF | TGTGCCAGCAGTTACTCGTTTCCAGATTGGTCCACTGAAGCTTTCTTT
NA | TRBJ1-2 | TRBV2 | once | CASSKDGYTF | TGTGCCAGCAGTAAGGATGGCTACACCTTC
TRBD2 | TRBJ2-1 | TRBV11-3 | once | CASSPGLAGEIHEQFF | TGTGCCAGCAGCCCGGGACTAGCGGGAGAAATACATGAGCAGTTCTTC
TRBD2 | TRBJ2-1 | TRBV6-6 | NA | CASSYSASGREDEQFF | TGTGCCAGCAGTTACTCGGCTAGCGGGAGGGAAGATGAGCAGTTCTTC
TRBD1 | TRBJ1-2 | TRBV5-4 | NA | CASSRIGQGKGYTF | TGTGCCAGCAGCCGGATAGGACAGGGAAAAGGCTACACCTTC
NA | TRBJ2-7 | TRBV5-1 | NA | CASSLVGDDEQYF | TGCGCCAGCAGCTTGGTGGGGGACGACGAGCAGTACTTC
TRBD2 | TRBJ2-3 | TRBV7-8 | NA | CASSLVGTSEYTDTQYF | TGTGCCAGCAGCTTAGTAGGGACTAGCGAGTACACAGATACGCAGTATTTT
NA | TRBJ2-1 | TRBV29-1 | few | CSVEVSRSLRYNEQFF | TGCAGCGTTGAGGTTTCGAGGTCCCTACGCTACAATGAGCAGTTCTTC
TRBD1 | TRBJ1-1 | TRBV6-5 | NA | CASRDRAKGAFF | TGTGCCAGCAGAGACAGGGCTAAGGGCGCTTTCTTT
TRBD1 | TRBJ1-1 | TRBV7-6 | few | CASSEQGEIGNTEAFF | TGTGCCAGCAGCGAACAGGGGGAAATTGGGAACACTGAAGCTTTCTTT
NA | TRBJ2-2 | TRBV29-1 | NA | CSVEAENTGELFF | TGCAGCGTGGAGGCGGAGAACACCGGGGAGCTGTTTTTT
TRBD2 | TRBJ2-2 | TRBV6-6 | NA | CASLAGVRTGELFF | TGTGCCAGCCTGGCGGGGGTGAGGACCGGGGAGCTGTTTTTT
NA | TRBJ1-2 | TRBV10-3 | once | CAISESRGPIYGYTF | TGTGCCATCAGTGAGTCCCGGGGCCCCATCTATGGCTACACCTTC
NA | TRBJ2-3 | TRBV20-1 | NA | CSASFPGLTDTQYF | TGCAGTGCTAGTTTTCCGGGGCTCACAGATACGCAGTATTTT
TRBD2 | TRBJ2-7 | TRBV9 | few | CASSGGREAYEQYF | TGTGCCAGCAGCGGAGGGAGGGAGGCCTACGAGCAGTACTTC
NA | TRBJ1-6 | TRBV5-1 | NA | CASSPRDTYSPLHF | TGCGCCAGCAGCCCCCGGGACACCTATTCACCCCTCCACTTT
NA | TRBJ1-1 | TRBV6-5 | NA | CASSYATMNTEAFF | TGTGCCAGCAGTTACGCGACAATGAACACTGAAGCTTTCTTT